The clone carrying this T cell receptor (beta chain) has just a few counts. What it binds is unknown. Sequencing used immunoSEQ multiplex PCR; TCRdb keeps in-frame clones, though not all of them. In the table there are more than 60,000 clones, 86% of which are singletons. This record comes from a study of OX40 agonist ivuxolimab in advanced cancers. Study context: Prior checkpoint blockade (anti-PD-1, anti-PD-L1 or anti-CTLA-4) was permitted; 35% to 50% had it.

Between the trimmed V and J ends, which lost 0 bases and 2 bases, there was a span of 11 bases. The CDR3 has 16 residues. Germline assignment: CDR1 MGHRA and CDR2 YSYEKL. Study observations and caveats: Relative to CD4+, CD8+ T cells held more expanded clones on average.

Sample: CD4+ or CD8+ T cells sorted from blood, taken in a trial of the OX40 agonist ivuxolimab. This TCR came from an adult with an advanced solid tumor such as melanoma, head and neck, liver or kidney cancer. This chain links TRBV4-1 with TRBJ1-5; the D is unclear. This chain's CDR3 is CASSQDGGLGNQPQHF. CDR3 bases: TGCGCCAGCAGCCAAGATGGTGGATTAGGCAATCAGCCCCAGCATTTT.